What follows are 29 T cell receptor beta chains derived from one specimen sequenced in a study of OX40 agonist ivuxolimab in advanced cancers. The method was immunoSEQ multiplex PCR; TCRdb's version includes in-frame clones alone and lacks a portion of them. The sample shows under 55,000 clones, around 89% of them seen only once. Sequences were derived from CD4+ or CD8+ T cells sorted from blood, sampled in a trial of the OX40 agonist ivuxolimab. These receptors were collected from an adult with an advanced solid tumor such as melanoma, head and neck, liver or kidney cancer.

The rearrangement uses TRBV5-1 and TRBJ1-1; TRBD1 matches at 9 bases. Germline CDR1 and CDR2: SGHRS and YFSETQ. This CDR3 comprises 16 residues. The ends lost 4 bases at V and 0 bases at J; junction bases unmatched: 7. CDR3 coding DNA: TGCGCCAGCAGCCTAACGGGACAGGGATTGAACACTGAAGCTTTCTTT. Protein sequence: CASSLTGQGLNTEAFF.

The genes are TRBV14 and TRBJ1-1; D might be TRBD1 (5 bases). Trimming pared 2 bases from V and 8 bases from J, leaving 9 bases between. CDR1 is SGHDN, CDR2 FVKESK, per germline. The CDR3 extends over 12 amino acids. The CDR3 region is CASSQPGPEAFF. The CDR3 DNA is TGTGCCAGCAGCCAACCGGGACCAGAAGCTTTCTTT.

The chain combines TRBV9 with TRBJ1-4, with D possibly TRBD1 on 5 matching bases. V lost 4 bases to trimming and J lost 0 bases, with 16 bases between them. Germline lookup yields CDR1 SGDLS and CDR2 YYNGEE. There are 17 residues in the CDR3. CDR3 DNA: TGTGCCAGCAGCCCTCTTACAGGCCCAGCAACTAATGAAAAACTGTTTTTT. Protein product: CASSPLTGPATNEKLFF.

V usage is TRBV6-5 and J usage is TRBJ1-2; no clear D. The CDR3 has 16 amino acids. Trimming stripped 0 bases from V and 4 bases from J, with 15 bases between. The germline gives CDR1 MNHEY, CDR2 SVGAGI. The CDR3 DNA follows: TGTGCCAGCAGTTACTCTTCCGGGGAGAAGGGCTATGGCTACACCTTC. Amino acid sequence: CASSYSSGEKGYGYTF.

For the CDR3, the DNA is TGCGCCAGCAGCCGGGGGGGCCCAGATCAGCCCCAGCATTTT. The encoded protein is CASSRGGPDQPQHF. The chain is built from TRBV5-1 and TRBJ1-5, with D possibly being TRBD1 (6 bases). This CDR3 is 14 amino acids long. Germline CDR1 and CDR2: SGHRS and YFSETQ. Trimming removed 4 bases at V and 5 bases at J, with 13 bases between. Using reference TRBV5-1 and TRBJ1-5 for the parts outside the CDR3, the full variable domain is KAGVTQTPRYLIKTRGQQVTLSCSPISGHRSVSWYQQTPGQGLQFLFEYFSETQRNKGNFPGRFSGRQFSNSRSEMNVSTLELGDSALYLCASSRGGPDQPQHFGDGTRLSIL.

The genes are TRBV5-5 and TRBJ2-7, with D possibly being TRBD1 (5 bases). Germline V CDR1 and CDR2: SGHKS, YYEKEE (reference sequence). V shed 6 bases and J shed 0 bases, with 22 bases lying between them. The CDR3 is 17 amino acids. The DNA of the CDR3 is TGTGCCAGCAACGCCCCTGGAAGGGGCTTCAACTCCTACGAGCAGTACTTC. Residues: CASNAPGRGFNSYEQYF.

This rearrangement joins TRBV10-3 to TRBJ1-2; possibly TRBD1 for D (6 bases). Looked up from germline, CDR1 is ENHRY and CDR2 is SYGVKD. V dropped 9 bases and J dropped 1 base, with 18 bases sitting between them. The CDR3 sequence is 15 residues long. Written as DNA, the CDR3 is TGTGCCATTACCAGGGATGGAGGGGGTAACTATGGCTACACCTTC. Protein product: CAITRDGGGNYGYTF.

This chain joins TRBV7-9 and TRBJ2-2, with D unclear. There are 14 residues in the CDR3. Trimming stripped 4 bases from V and 3 bases from J, with 9 bases between. Germline V gene sequence: CDR1 SEHNR, CDR2 FQNEAQ (reference sequence). The CDR3, as DNA: TGTGCCAGCAGCTCCGAGGCCTACACCGGGGAGCTGTTTTTT. This sequence encodes CASSSEAYTGELFF.

CDR3 residues: CASSSSTYNEQFF. The CDR3, as DNA: TGCGCCAGCAGCTCCAGTACATACAATGAGCAGTTCTTC. This rearrangement joins TRBV5-1 to TRBJ2-1; D remains unclear. The CDR3 consists of 13 residues. V shed 3 bases and J shed 4 bases, with 8 bases lying between them. From germline, CDR1 is SGHRS and CDR2 YFSETQ.

In this sample, this clone turned up once. The chain combines TRBV10-3 with TRBJ1-2; D perhaps matches TRBD1 (5 bases). Looked up from germline, CDR1 is ENHRY and CDR2 is SYGVKD. The CDR3 has 14 amino acids. V shed 10 bases and J shed 2 bases, with 17 bases lying between them. CDR3 coding DNA: TGTGCCACTCCGGGGCCTTCGGCAAACTATGGCTACACCTTC. Its protein product is CATPGPSANYGYTF.

V and J are TRBV7-9 and TRBJ1-5; TRBD1 might be the D (6 bases). V dropped 5 bases and J dropped 3 bases, with 11 bases sitting between them. Germline CDR1 and CDR2: SEHNR and FQNEAQ (reference sequence). The CDR3 spans 14 residues. CDR3 region: CASSPGTPNQPQHF. Here the CDR3 DNA reads TGTGCCAGCAGCCCCGGGACACCCAATCAGCCCCAGCATTTT.

The gene calls are TRBV6-5 and TRBJ2-1; 10 nucleotides match TRBD2. CDR3 length: 15 amino acids. Germline V gene data show CDR1 as MNHEY and CDR2 as SVGAGI. Unmatched junction bases numbered 8, after V lost 5 bases and J lost 7 bases. For the CDR3, the DNA is TGTGCCAGCAGTACGAGCGGGGGGGCCTGGAATGAGCAGTTCTTC. This encodes CASSTSGGAWNEQFF.

The genes are TRBV6-1 and TRBJ1-1; no reliable D call. Trimming stripped 7 bases from V and 1 base from J, with 10 bases between. The CDR3 covers 13 residues. The germline V gene has CDR1 MNHNS and CDR2 SASEGT. The CDR3 coding sequence is TGTGCCAGCAATGAGGGAGAGAACACTGAAGCTTTCTTT. This encodes CASNEGENTEAFF.

V and J are TRBV7-6 and TRBJ2-7; the D call may be TRBD1 or TRBD2 (7 bases each). Germline V gene sequence: CDR1 SGHVS, CDR2 FNYEAQ. CDR3 size: 15 residues. Trimming took 3 bases from V and 4 from J, leaving 16 bases between them. The CDR3 loop reads CASSLGGGTAYEQYF. CDR3 nucleotide sequence: TGTGCCAGCAGCTTGGGGGGAGGGACAGCGTACGAGCAGTACTTC.

The CDR3 is CASSQSWQGAGYEQFF. The CDR3 bases are TGCGCCAGCAGTCAATCATGGCAGGGGGCGGGTTATGAGCAGTTCTTC. V is TRBV23-1 and J is TRBJ2-1; the match to TRBD1 covers 8 bases. TRBV23-1 is marked as an open reading frame, function uncertain. Unmatched junction bases numbered 9, after V lost 0 bases and J lost 8 bases. This CDR3 is 16 amino acids long.

The chain uses TRBV5-4 and TRBJ2-7, with D unresolved. Germline CDR1 SGHNT, CDR2 YYREEE (reference sequence). The CDR3 extends over 13 amino acids. Trimming cost V 4 bases and J 1 base, with 9 bases left between them. The CDR3 is CASSPMGSYEQYF. The CDR3 DNA is TGTGCCAGCAGCCCCATGGGGTCCTACGAGCAGTACTTC.

The chain uses TRBV4-1 and TRBJ1-4; tentative D call: TRBD1 (5 bases). Germline CDR1 is MGHRA and CDR2 is YSYEKL. The length of the CDR3 is 18 residues. The V end was cut by 4 bases, the J end by 16 bases, with 34 bases between. The CDR3 sequence is CASSLRRGTPTQGGLGFF. The CDR3 nucleotides read TGCGCCAGCAGCCTACGACGAGGAACTCCCACCCAGGGAGGTTTGGGGTTTTTT.

This chain connects TRBV6-8 to TRBJ2-3, with 11 bases matching TRBD2. The V gene end was trimmed by 5 bases and the J gene end by 1 base; junction bases not matched to a gene: 5. The germline V gene has CDR1 MNHGY and CDR2 SAAAGT. The CDR3 runs 16 residues. CDR3 protein: CASSGTLAGGTDTQYF. The CDR3 DNA follows: TGTGCCAGCAGTGGAACACTAGCGGGAGGCACAGATACGCAGTATTTT.

The J gene is TRBJ1-2, the V gene TRBV28; D is unclear. Germline CDR1 and CDR2: MDHEN and SYDVKM. V was cut by 6 bases and J by 1 base, with 15 bases left in between. This CDR3 is 15 amino acids long. The CDR3, as DNA: TGTGCCAGCAGCCCTCACCGGACGGATAACTATGGCTACACCTTC. It specifies CASSPHRTDNYGYTF.

The genes are TRBV7-8 and TRBJ2-3; D is unresolved. V lost 4 bases and J 0 bases, leaving 11 bases between the germline ends. Per germline, CDR1 SGHVS and CDR2 FQNEAQ. The CDR3 is 15 amino acids. CDR3 nucleotides: TGTGCCAGCAGCTCTTTTTTTACCAGCACAGATACGCAGTATTTT. This codes for CASSSFFTSTDTQYF.

This clone was recorded a few times. The chain joins TRBV19 to TRBJ2-2; D gene uncertain. The CDR3 contains 11 residues. Looked up from germline, CDR1 is LNHDA and CDR2 is SQIVND (reference sequence). The ends were cut back, 7 bases at V and 6 bases at J, with 6 bases in the middle. CDR3 protein: CASTQSGELFF. The CDR3 DNA sequence: TGTGCCAGTACCCAATCCGGGGAGCTGTTTTTT.

V gene TRBV11-3 combines with J gene TRBJ2-1, with 8 bases lining up with TRBD2. Germline V CDR1 and CDR2: SGHNT, YENEEA. J lost 4 bases, V lost 2 bases, and 1 base had no gene match. The CDR3 is 14 residues long. CDR3: CASSLRGGYNEQFF. For the CDR3, the DNA is TGTGCCAGCAGCTTACGGGGGGGTTACAATGAGCAGTTCTTC. The entire variable domain, with the rest obtained from reference TRBV11-3 and TRBJ2-1, is as follows: EAGVVQSPRYKIIEKKQPVAFWCNPISGHNTLYWYLQNLGQGPELLIRYENEEAVDDSQLPKDRFSAERLKGVDSTLKIQPAELGDSAVYLCASSLRGGYNEQFFGPGTRLTVL.

J is TRBJ2-7 and V is TRBV5-5, with D perhaps being TRBD1 or TRBD2 (5 bases each). There are 15 residues in the CDR3. Germline CDR1 SGHKS, CDR2 YYEKEE (reference sequence). V lost 4 bases and J lost 2, with 16 bases in between. CDR3 loop: CASSPSRGAPYEQYF. CDR3 DNA sequence: TGTGCCAGCAGCCCCAGCCGAGGGGCCCCCTACGAGCAGTACTTC.

V usage is TRBV19 and J usage is TRBJ1-5; D call uncertain. This CDR3 spans 15 amino acids. Germline V gene sequence: CDR1 LNHDA, CDR2 SQIVND (reference sequence). V dropped 6 bases and J dropped 0 bases, with 12 bases sitting between them. In nucleotides, the CDR3 is TGTGCCAGTAGGGAATCGGGTCTTAGCAATCAGCCCCAGCATTTT. The encoded protein is CASRESGLSNQPQHF. Looking up the rest from reference TRBV19 and TRBJ1-5 gives the full variable domain: DGGITQSPKYLFRKEGQNVTLSCEQNLNHDAMYWYRQDPGQGLRLIYYSQIVNDFQKGDIAEGYSVSREKKESFPLTVTSAQKNPTAFYLCASRESGLSNQPQHFGDGTRLSIL.

The V and J genes are TRBV27 and TRBJ2-1, with 8 bases that match TRBD2. The germline CDR1 and CDR2 sequences are MNHEY and SMNVEV (reference sequence). V lost 5 bases, J lost 8 bases, and 20 bases stayed unmatched. The CDR3 totals 18 residues. This CDR3 is CASSLRVNVGTRADEQFF. Here the CDR3 DNA reads TGTGCCAGCAGTCTGAGAGTAAACGTCGGGACTAGGGCGGATGAGCAGTTCTTC.

The chain uses TRBV6-6 and TRBJ1-1; D perhaps matches TRBD1 (5 bases). This CDR3 has 14 amino acids. V gave up 0 bases and J gave up 7 bases, with 12 bases separating them. Germline CDR1 is MNHNY and CDR2 is SVGAGI (reference sequence). The CDR3 protein is CASSYSGRDREAFF. The DNA of the CDR3 is TGTGCCAGCAGTTACTCGGGTCGGGACCGTGAAGCTTTCTTT.

The chain employs TRBV19 and TRBJ1-5; a weak D match, TRBD1 (6 bases). CDR1 and CDR2 (germline): LNHDA, SQIVND (reference sequence). V was pared by 4 bases and J by 7 bases, with 11 bases between. The CDR3 covers 13 residues. The chain's CDR3 is CASSRGRDQPQHF. In DNA form, the CDR3 reads TGTGCCAGTAGTAGGGGGCGAGACCAGCCCCAGCATTTT. Based on the CDR3 plus reference TRBV19 and TRBJ1-5, the full variable domain is DGGITQSPKYLFRKEGQNVTLSCEQNLNHDAMYWYRQDPGQGLRLIYYSQIVNDFQKGDIAEGYSVSREKKESFPLTVTSAQKNPTAFYLCASSRGRDQPQHFGDGTRLSIL.

Here the CDR3 reads CASSLESSYNEQFF. Written as DNA, the CDR3 is TGTGCCAGCAGCCTGGAAAGCTCCTACAATGAGCAGTTCTTC. The chain has TRBV5-5 and TRBJ2-1; D not resolved. Germline V gene lookup returns CDR1 SGHKS and CDR2 YYEKEE (reference sequence). V was trimmed by 4 bases and J by 0 bases, leaving 8 bases between them. The CDR3 totals 14 residues.

On this clone itself: The junction does not match germline at one end; this may be a read error. This chain uses TRBV15 with TRBJ2-7; D is possibly TRBD1 or TRBD2 (5 bases each). Germline V gene sequence: CDR1 LNHNV, CDR2 YYDKDF (reference sequence). The CDR3 consists of 15 residues. Written as DNA, the CDR3 is TGTGCCACCAGCGGAGAAAGGGACCTCTCCTACGAGCAGTACTTC. Translation gives CATSGERDLSYEQYF.